These 29 T cell receptor beta chains came from one sample sequenced in a study of blood T cell repertoires in COVID-19. Data came from immunoSEQ multiplex PCR; TCRdb stores just in-frame clones and leaves some out. In the table there are around 190,000 clones, 80% to 85% of which are singletons. Sequencing was done on a sample of peripheral blood. These receptors were taken from a woman aged 70-85 years with COVID-19, enrolled during active disease.

The chain joins TRBV30 to TRBJ2-2, with D possibly being TRBD1 (5 bases). The CDR3 runs 13 residues. Trimming took off 0 bases at V and 8 bases at J, with 10 bases between the two ends. Germline assignment: CDR1 GTSNPN and CDR2 SVGIG (reference sequence). CDR3 amino acids: CAWSVKGPGELFF. The CDR3 bases are TGTGCCTGGAGTGTCAAGGGGCCAGGGGAGCTGTTTTTT.

CDR3 sequence (DNA): TGTGCCAGCAGCCAAGAACAGGGGACAGCGGCGACCCAGTACTTC. It codes for CASSQEQGTAATQYF. The chain carries TRBV3-1 (or the pseudogene TRBV3-2) and TRBJ2-5, with 7 bases aligning to TRBD1. Trimming took 0 bases from V and 7 from J; bases not matched to a gene: 8. Germline lookup yields CDR1 LGHDT and CDR2 YNNKEL (reference sequence). The CDR3 consists of 15 residues.

This clone was seen only a few times. The V and J genes are TRBV28 and TRBJ1-6; tentatively, D is TRBD1 (6 bases). CDR1 is MDHEN, CDR2 SYDVKM, per germline. The CDR3 runs to 16 residues. V was shortened by 5 bases and J by 7 bases, with 18 bases between the two germline ends. CDR3 protein: CASSLLTFRGNSPLHF. The CDR3 nucleotides read TGTGCCAGCAGTCTCCTGACCTTCAGGGGAAATTCACCCCTCCACTTT.

V usage is TRBV6-5 and J usage is TRBJ2-7; D is perhaps TRBD1 (6 bases). Trimming shortened V by 6 bases and J by 6 bases, and 15 bases separated the two germline ends. This CDR3 is 13 amino acids long. Germline values: CDR1 MNHEY, CDR2 SVGAGI. The CDR3 coding sequence is TGTGCCAGCAGGTCCACAGGGTCCGGCGAGCAGTACTTC. This encodes CASRSTGSGEQYF.

V and J are TRBV9 and TRBJ2-5, with 9 bases identical to TRBD2. Trimming cost V 0 bases and J 5 bases; bases outside gene matches: 8. Germline V gives CDR1 SGDLS, CDR2 YYNGEE. This CDR3 has 16 residues. The CDR3 DNA is TGTGCCAGCAGCGTAGGTTTCCGACTAGCGGTGGAGACCCAGTACTTC. This sequence encodes CASSVGFRLAVETQYF.

This sequence joins TRBV10-3 and TRBJ2-7; weak D call: TRBD2 (5 bases). The ends were cut back, 0 bases at V and 7 bases at J, with 7 bases in the middle. The germline CDR1 and CDR2 sequences are ENHRY and SYGVKD. This CDR3 region has 12 residues. The CDR3 bases are TGTGCCATCAGTGAGTCCCAGCGGGAGCAGTACTTC. This codes for CAISESQREQYF.

The chain is built from TRBV5-4 and TRBJ1-2; 8 bases match TRBD1. Trimming cost V 4 bases and J 7 bases; bases outside gene matches: 3. The CDR3 totals 12 residues. CDR1 SGHNT and CDR2 YYREEE come from the germline V gene (reference sequence). The CDR3 reads CASSQDRVGYTF. In DNA, the CDR3 is TGTGCCAGCAGCCAGGACAGGGTTGGCTACACCTTC.

This chain connects TRBV19 to TRBJ1-1, with D maybe TRBD1 (5 bases). CDR1 and CDR2 (germline): LNHDA, SQIVND (reference sequence). Between the trimmed V and J ends, which lost 5 bases and 6 bases, there was a span of 16 bases. This CDR3 has 14 amino acids. CDR3 sequence (DNA): TGTGCCAGTAGTCGCCCTGGACAAAAGGCTGAAGCTTTCTTT. Its protein is CASSRPGQKAEAFF.

The chain employs TRBV10-3 and TRBJ1-1; D perhaps matches TRBD1 (6 bases). CDR1 and CDR2 (germline): ENHRY, SYGVKD. The CDR3 spans 18 residues. Deletions cut 3 bases from V and 5 bases from J, with 25 bases between. DNA for the CDR3: TGTGCCATCAGTGATCTAAGAACAGGGAGGGGGAAAGGTACTGAAGCTTTCTTT. Amino acids: CAISDLRTGRGKGTEAFF.

The genes are TRBV24-1 and TRBJ2-1; 7 bases are shared with TRBD1. This CDR3 has 16 amino acids. V shed 4 bases, J shed 1 base, and the junction held 6 bases outside the gene matches. The germline V gene has CDR1 KGHDR and CDR2 SFDVKD. This CDR3 reads CATSDATGKSYNEQFF. The CDR3 DNA sequence: TGTGCCACCAGTGACGCGACAGGGAAGTCCTACAATGAGCAGTTCTTC.

V is TRBV19 and J is TRBJ1-5; possibly TRBD1 for D (6 bases). CDR3 length: 14 amino acids. CDR1 LNHDA and CDR2 SQIVND come from the germline V gene (reference sequence). V lost 8 bases to trimming and J lost 1 base, with 12 bases between them. Written as DNA, the CDR3 is TGTGCCAGTGGCACAGGGACAAGCAATCAGCCCCAGCATTTT. Its protein product is CASGTGTSNQPQHF.

In its sample, this clone was seen once. The chain combines TRBV5-1 with TRBJ2-1, with 9 bases lining up with TRBD2. The CDR3 contains 18 residues. V shed 0 bases, J shed 6 bases, and the junction held 13 bases outside the gene matches. Germline CDR1 is SGHRS and CDR2 is YFSETQ. The CDR3 DNA reads TGCGCCAGCAGCTTGGAACCCCTCGGGGCGGGAGGGTCCAATGAGCAGTTCTTC. Its protein product is CASSLEPLGAGGSNEQFF.

CDR3 nucleotide sequence: TGTGCCAGCAGCCAAGGACAGGGAGGCGAGCAGTACTTC. Amino acids: CASSQGQGGEQYF. The chain uses TRBV3-1 (or the pseudogene TRBV3-2) and TRBJ2-7; D perhaps matches TRBD1 (7 bases). CDR3 length equals 13 residues. In germline, CDR1 is LGHDT, CDR2 YNNKEL (reference sequence). V lost 1 base and J lost 6, with 10 bases in between.

The chain couples TRBV5-6 to TRBJ1-5; tentative D call: TRBD1 (5 bases). Per germline, CDR1 SGHDT and CDR2 YYEEEE. V lost 5 bases and J 6 bases, leaving 21 bases between the germline ends. The CDR3 runs to 16 residues. CDR3 nucleotide sequence: TGTGCCAGCAGATTTGGCCTAGGAGGGGACGGTCAGCCCCAGCATTTT. The encoded protein is CASRFGLGGDGQPQHF.

This chain uses TRBV7-2 with TRBJ1-1, with D maybe TRBD1 (5 bases). Trimming took 5 bases from V and 4 from J, leaving 14 bases between them. This CDR3 has 14 amino acids. Looked up from germline, CDR1 is SGHTA and CDR2 is FQGNSA. The chain's CDR3 is CASSHRGILTEAFF. As DNA, the CDR3 is TGTGCCAGCAGCCACCGGGGGATCCTCACTGAAGCTTTCTTT. Full variable domain (outside the CDR3, taken from reference TRBV7-2 and TRBJ1-1): GAGVSQSPSNKVTEKGKDVELRCDPISGHTALYWYRQSLGQGLEFLIYFQGNSAPDKSGLPSDRFSAERTGGSVSTLTIQRTQQEDSAVYLCASSHRGILTEAFFGQGTRLTVV.

V is TRBV11-3 and J is TRBJ2-1, with TRBD2 identical over 11 bases. Germline assignment: CDR1 SGHNT and CDR2 YENEEA. Trimming removed 1 base from V and 5 bases from J; junction bases left unmatched: 7. The CDR3 has 17 amino acids. The CDR3, as DNA: TGTGCCAGCAGCTTAGGAGGTTCGGGACTAGCGGACAATGAGCAGTTCTTC. It codes for CASSLGGSGLADNEQFF. Looking up the rest from reference TRBV11-3 and TRBJ2-1 gives the full variable domain: EAGVVQSPRYKIIEKKQPVAFWCNPISGHNTLYWYLQNLGQGPELLIRYENEEAVDDSQLPKDRFSAERLKGVDSTLKIQPAELGDSAVYLCASSLGGSGLADNEQFFGPGTRLTVL.

This clone appeared once. V usage is TRBV5-6 and J usage is TRBJ2-1, with 12 nucleotides matching TRBD2. The CDR3 is made up of 16 amino acids. V lost 0 bases and J lost 9; bases outside the gene matches: 7. In germline, CDR1 is SGHDT, CDR2 YYEEEE. CDR3 in amino acids: CASSLGGLAGRIEQFF. CDR3 nucleotide sequence: TGTGCCAGCAGCTTGGGGGGACTAGCGGGTCGTATTGAGCAGTTCTTC.

This chain uses TRBV9 with TRBJ1-4, with D possibly being TRBD1 (6 bases). This CDR3 has 16 residues. The V gene's germline CDR1 is SGDLS and CDR2 YYNGEE. Trimming cost V 3 bases and J 5 bases, with 17 bases left between them. As DNA, the CDR3 is TGTGCCAGCAGCGCGTCAGGGGACTACGCGAATGAAAAACTGTTTTTT. As protein: CASSASGDYANEKLFF.

The CDR3 spells CASSPHLSSYNEQFF. DNA for the CDR3: TGTGCCAGCAGCCCTCATTTGAGCTCCTACAATGAGCAGTTCTTC. The rearrangement joins TRBV3-1 (or the pseudogene TRBV3-2) to TRBJ2-1; D not certain. In germline, CDR1 is LGHDT, CDR2 YNNKEL (reference sequence). This CDR3 contains 15 residues. With 4 bases removed from V and 0 bases from J, the gap between germline ends came to 10 bases.

The V call is TRBV28, the J call TRBJ2-7; D gene uncertain. CDR3 length equals 16 residues. With 5 bases removed from V and 3 bases from J, the gap between germline ends came to 20 bases. Per the germline V gene, CDR1 is MDHEN and CDR2 is SYDVKM. The CDR3 DNA is TGTGCCAGCAGTCCCCTAGACTCGCTAGGCGTCTACGAGCAGTACTTC. Its protein is CASSPLDSLGVYEQYF. The variable domain in full, completed from reference TRBV28 and TRBJ2-7, reads DVKVTQSSRYLVKRTGEKVFLECVQDMDHENMFWYRQDPGLGLRLIYFSYDVKMKEKGDIPEGYSVSREKKERFSLILESASTNQTSMYLCASSPLDSLGVYEQYFGPGTRLTVT.

The V and J genes are TRBV19 and TRBJ1-5, with 8 positions matching TRBD1. Germline values: CDR1 LNHDA, CDR2 SQIVND (reference sequence). The CDR3 covers 15 residues. The junction had 5 bases not matched to a gene; V was cut back by 6 bases and J by 1 base. The CDR3, as DNA: TGTGCCAGTAGGTTCGACAGGGGCAGCAATCAGCCCCAGCATTTT. Translated: CASRFDRGSNQPQHF.

In this sample, this clone turned up once. This chain uses TRBV28 with TRBJ2-7; 9 bases agree with TRBD1. Looked up from germline, CDR1 is MDHEN and CDR2 is SYDVKM. The CDR3 has 15 amino acids. The trim removed 6 bases at V and 2 bases at J, leaving 8 bases unmatched. The CDR3 loop reads CASRATGTGTYEQYF. The CDR3 nucleotides read TGTGCCAGCAGAGCGACCGGGACAGGGACCTACGAGCAGTACTTC.

This clone was detected only once. The chain recombines TRBV11-2 with TRBJ2-5, with D possibly matching TRBD2 (5 bases). The CDR3 has 14 amino acids. The V end lost 5 bases, the J end lost 5 bases, and 15 bases lay between the germline ends. Per the germline V gene, CDR1 is SGHAT and CDR2 is FQNNGV. The chain's CDR3 is CASSPRGRGETQYF. CDR3 nucleotides: TGTGCCAGCAGCCCACGAGGCCGAGGGGAGACCCAGTACTTC.

The chain uses TRBV12-3 or TRBV12-4 and TRBJ1-1; no clear D gene. The CDR3 runs to 13 residues. V was pared by 3 bases and J by 1 base, with 6 bases between. The DNA for the CDR3 is TGTGCCAGCAGTTTTACACGGAACACTGAAGCTTTCTTT. This encodes CASSFTRNTEAFF.

The CDR3 DNA reads as TGTGCCAGCACCGTTGAAGCGGCTAATGAAAAACTGTTTTTT. Amino acid sequence: CASTVEAANEKLFF. The genes are TRBV2 and TRBJ1-4; the D is unclear. The CDR3 contains 14 residues. The V and J ends lost 7 bases and 3 bases respectively, with 12 bases between them. Looked up from germline, CDR1 is SNHLY and CDR2 is FYNNEI.

The chain uses TRBV7-2 and TRBJ2-3, with 8 bases fitting TRBD2. The CDR3 is 18 residues long. Germline trimming cut 5 bases from V and 3 bases from J; bases unmatched to any gene: 16. CDR1 SGHTA and CDR2 FQGNSA come from the germline V gene. The CDR3 here is CASSLRPVLAEATDTQYF. The CDR3 DNA reads TGTGCCAGCAGCCTCCGCCCCGTACTAGCGGAGGCAACAGATACGCAGTATTTT.

The rearrangement joins TRBV9 to TRBJ1-4; D unresolved. V lost 4 bases and J lost 8, with 18 bases in between. The CDR3 covers 15 residues. Germline CDR1 and CDR2: SGDLS and YYNGEE. CDR3 DNA sequence: TGTGCCAGCAGCTCACGTGGAGGGCTCCCCGAAAAACTGTTTTTT. It translates to CASSSRGGLPEKLFF.

This clone was seen a single time. V gene TRBV24-1 combines with J gene TRBJ2-2; TRBD2 is a possible D gene (5 bases). Germline CDR1 reads KGHDR; CDR2 reads SFDVKD. The CDR3 loop spans 15 amino acids. The germline V and J ends were trimmed by 4 bases and 3 bases, with 11 bases remaining between them. The DNA of the CDR3 is TGTGCCACCAGTGACTCAAAGCGGTACACCGGGGAGCTGTTTTTT. As protein: CATSDSKRYTGELFF.

The chain joins TRBV2 to TRBJ1-1; D unresolved. There are 12 residues in the CDR3. Trimming cost V 6 bases and J 6 bases, with 11 bases left between them. Germline V gives CDR1 SNHLY, CDR2 FYNNEI. The CDR3 reads CASRVQRAEAFF. CDR3 DNA: TGTGCCAGCAGGGTTCAGAGGGCTGAAGCTTTCTTT.